The present T cell receptor (beta chain) was sequenced within a study of T cell responses to AZD1222 COVID-19 vaccine. The study's findings and limits: A reported finding is that nearly half of spike-specific TCRs target unmutated variant regions. It should be noted that donors were predominantly white British and more often female, and clonal diversity was possibly underestimated.

Worth noting for this clone: Its antigen is undetermined.

Some clones are missing from TCRdb's copy, which holds only in-frame ones; the method was immunoSEQ multiplex PCR. The repertoire holds 65,000 to 80,000 clones, around 82% seen once, with approximately 1.3% in the top ten. The CDR3 length is 15 residues. V shed 4 bases and J shed 4 bases, with 14 bases lying between them. In germline, CDR1 is MGHRA, CDR2 YSYEKL. The chain combines TRBV4-1 with TRBJ1-5; no clear D. The source was peripheral blood, collected 28 days after the second AZD1222 dose. The clonotype originates from an adult who received the AZD1222 COVID-19 vaccine. In nucleotides, the CDR3 is TGCGCCAGCAGCCCACCAACGGGTTCTAATCAGCCCCAGCATTTT. Its protein product is CASSPPTGSNQPQHF.